These T cell receptor beta chains were read from a single sample in a study of Ad26.COV2.S vaccination and SARS-CoV-2 variants. Using immunoSEQ multiplex PCR, the repertoire was profiled, and TCRdb retains in-frame clones only, with some absent. The top ten hold just under 3% of the sample, which has around 250,000 clones, 87% seen once. Material: peripheral blood, obtained in a trial of Ad26.COV2.S vaccine versus placebo. The receptor source for this set is a person aged 18 to 59 who received the Ad26.COV2.S COVID-19 vaccine or a placebo. Each CDR3 is given with its conserved first and last residue. D genes are given only for firm matches. The size entry is marked missing in some rows and otherwise reads once, few, many or a size class.

TRBD1,-,TRBV7-8,CASSPMTGAGETQYF
-,-,TRBV7-9,CASSPDSWPYEQYF
-,-,TRBV4-1,CASSLYSNSNQPQHF
-,-,TRBV5-5,CASSQGLRNTEAFF
-,-,TRBV5-1,CASSLGASGNTIYF
-,-,TRBV19,CASSIAGDYGYTF
-,-,TRBV12-3/TRBV12-4,CASSFRRDYEQYF
-,-,TRBV12-5,CASGFPRERTEAFF
-,few,TRBV4-2,CASSQSGQSNEKLFF
-,-,TRBV10-3,CAISQPGGNTEAFF
TRBD1,once,TRBV5-1,CASSLGTGASGNTIYF
-,-,TRBV18,CASSPSTDTQYF
TRBD1,-,TRBV11-3,CASSSRTGGGEQYF
-,-,TRBV9,CASSPFPLSGQGLSYEQYF
-,-,TRBV5-1,CASSLGGAHRETQYF
-,-,TRBV30,CAWSGQSNYGYTF
TRBD2,-,TRBV6-1,CASSEAGGRATFNTGELFF
TRBD2,-,TRBV7-6,CASSSKTWTSGFSGANVLTF
-,-,TRBV11-2,CASRRMGSSYEQYF
-,-,TRBV3-1/TRBV3-2,CASSQDWGREQYF
-,-,TRBV7-2,CASSLGGADTQYF
TRBD1,-,TRBV9,CASMRGQGFPSSYNEQFF
-,-,TRBV3-1/TRBV3-2,CASSQSKAQETQYF
TRBD1,-,TRBV6-5,CASSSDRGNYGYTF
-,once,TRBV2,CANQNRAYNEQFF
-,-,TRBV4-3,CASSQEIIGRDYLSRNEKLFF
TRBD2,-,TRBV7-8,CASSRGTSGGTDTQYF
TRBD1,-,TRBV20-1,CSATHDRVQFF
-,-,TRBV6-5,CASMGGAQEKLFF
TRBD2,-,TRBV7-2,CASSLYLAGPFSYEQYF
-,-,TRBV5-4,CASSLGTWNTEAFF
TRBD1,once,TRBV6-2/TRBV6-3,CASSLDRGTGELFF
TRBD1,-,TRBV2,CAVRDSPATNEKLFF
-,once,TRBV7-9,CASSFTYSGNTIYF
TRBD1,once,TRBV3-1/TRBV3-2,CASSQGDRGNTEAFF
-,-,TRBV19,CAGSSGNTIYF
TRBD1,once,TRBV19,CASSEDRGLHNEQFF
TRBD2,-,TRBV4-3,CASSPGTSGTGGNEQFF
TRBD1,-,TRBV5-1,CASSLKGAGLMNTEAFF
-,-,TRBV9,CASSVKGGPSDTQYF
TRBD1,-,TRBV28,CASTTTVTGATEAFF
-,-,TRBV21-1,CASSIRETQYF
TRBD1,-,TRBV6-6,CASSYKRQGLGQPQHF
TRBD2,-,TRBV10-3,CAISDPREGMQETQYF
TRBD1,-,TRBV4-1,CASRPTGANNYGYTF
TRBD1,-,TRBV7-9,CASSLDAGGNYGYTF
-,-,TRBV24-1,CATSDLWQGQGQPQHF
-,-,TRBV5-5,CASSLAFGSSYEQYF
TRBD2,-,TRBV2,CASSGLAGYTGELFF
-,-,TRBV19,CASSIRDGTGELFF
-,-,TRBV6-2/TRBV6-3,CASSYRWRGVTLSNTEAFF
-,once,TRBV3-1/TRBV3-2,CASSHPPTGNTIYF
-,-,TRBV5-4,CASTMGRGGRETQYF
TRBD1,-,TRBV5-4,CASSWRTGGGGYTF
TRBD2,-,TRBV6-9,CASPRLAGVPHPNQYF
-,-,TRBV27,CASSRKGGGGNTIYF
-,-,TRBV4-3,CASSPGPNTGELFF
TRBD1,-,TRBV6-5,CASSYDRGFYNEQFF
TRBD2,-,TRBV5-1,CASTGRGVNNEQFF
-,-,TRBV27,CASSPALVQETQYF